This TCR beta chain appears in the sequencing data of a study of CD8+ T cells in alopecia areata. The count of this clone is one. Sequencing relied on a cDNA template that was reverse transcribed from extracted RNA. Clones were sequenced by immunoSEQ multiplex PCR, and TCRdb holds only the in-frame ones, with some missing. The sample records 170,000 or so clones, approximately 59% being singletons. Trimming left V 3 bases short and J 4 bases short, with 4 bases between. Germline V gene lookup returns CDR1 ENHRY and CDR2 SYGVKD. There are 12 residues in the CDR3. Here the sequenced sample was CD4+ T cells sorted from blood, taken at week 0. This sequence was found in a human donor with alopecia areata. V gene TRBV10-3 combines with J gene TRBJ1-5; no clear D. CDR3 region: CAISDVNQPQHF. The CDR3 nucleotides are TGTGCCATCAGTGACGTTAATCAGCCCCAGCATTTT.